The 5 T cell receptor beta chains below come from one sample, sequenced in a study of OX40 agonist ivuxolimab in advanced cancers. Sequencing used immunoSEQ multiplex PCR; TCRdb keeps in-frame clones, though not all of them. The profile shows about 75,000 clones, about 88% of them singletons. Sequenced material: CD4+ or CD8+ T cells sorted from blood, taken in a trial of the OX40 agonist ivuxolimab. The source of these receptors is an adult with an advanced solid tumor such as melanoma, head and neck, liver or kidney cancer.

V is TRBV15 and J is TRBJ2-4; TRBD2 is a possible D gene (6 bases). Germline V gene sequence: CDR1 LNHNV, CDR2 YYDKDF (reference sequence). The V gene lost 6 bases and the J gene lost 0 bases, with 15 bases spanning the gap. This CDR3 contains 16 residues. This chain's CDR3 is CATRLGGTLAKNIQYF. The DNA of the CDR3 is TGTGCCACCAGACTGGGAGGAACTCTAGCCAAAAACATTCAGTACTTC.

This chain connects TRBV9 to TRBJ2-7, with D possibly being TRBD2 (6 bases). The CDR3 is made up of 16 amino acids. CDR1 and CDR2 from the germline V gene are SGDLS and YYNGEE. V was trimmed by 4 bases and J by 0 bases, leaving 17 bases between them. CDR3 sequence reads: CASSPAGHSSSYEQYF. CDR3 sequence (DNA): TGTGCCAGCAGCCCCGCGGGGCATTCGAGCTCCTACGAGCAGTACTTC.

The chain uses TRBV7-6 and TRBJ2-2, with 10 bases matching TRBD1. The germline V gene has CDR1 SGHVS and CDR2 FNYEAQ. V lost 5 bases to trimming and J lost 4 bases; unmatched junction nucleotides: 4. CDR3 length: 15 amino acids. In DNA form, the CDR3 reads TGTGCCAGCAGCCCGGACAGGGGGAGCACCGGGGAGCTGTTTTTT. Amino acid sequence: CASSPDRGSTGELFF.

The genes are TRBV27 and TRBJ2-2, with 7 bases identical to TRBD1. The V gene end was trimmed by 7 bases and the J gene end by 3 bases; junction bases not matched to a gene: 14. The CDR3 is made up of 17 amino acids. Germline-derived CDR1 and CDR2 are MNHEY and SMNVEV (reference sequence). The CDR3 loop reads CASTLLQGNLHTGELFF. CDR3 sequence (DNA): TGTGCCAGCACCCTACTACAGGGGAACCTACACACCGGGGAGCTGTTTTTT.

This clone was counted once. CDR3 in amino acids: CASSVQEKLFF. The CDR3 region has the DNA TGTGCCAGCAGCGTTCAGGAAAAACTGTTTTTT. The chain has TRBV7-8 and TRBJ1-4; D is ambiguous. The germline V and J ends were trimmed by 5 bases and 8 bases, with 6 bases remaining between them. Per the germline V gene, CDR1 is SGHVS and CDR2 is FQNEAQ. CDR3 length equals 11 residues. Based on the CDR3 plus reference TRBV7-8 and TRBJ1-4, the full variable domain is GAGVSQSPRYKVAKRGQDVALRCDPISGHVSLFWYQQALGQGPEFLTYFQNEAQLDKSGLPSDRFFAERPEGSVSTLKIQRTQQEDSAVYLCASSVQEKLFFGSGTQLSVL.